This passage covers 6 T cell receptor beta chains from one sample sequenced in a study of somatic mutations in cytotoxic T cells in rheumatoid arthritis. The table came from immunoSEQ multiplex PCR; TCRdb's copy has only in-frame clones and leaves some out. Altogether 15,000 to 20,000 clones are present, approximately 79% being singletons, with the ten largest covering around a fifth. The sample comprised CD8+ T cells sorted from blood. All receptors come from an adult with rheumatoid arthritis.

The chain joins TRBV4-3 to TRBJ1-2, with TRBD1 matching 11 bases. Germline trimming cut 0 bases from V and 1 base from J; bases unmatched to any gene: 19. Germline loops: CDR1 LGHNA, CDR2 YSLEER. The CDR3 has 22 amino acids. The chain's CDR3 is CASSQDRGTGGGVGQINYGYTF. CDR3 DNA: TGCGCCAGCAGCCAAGATAGAGGGACAGGGGGTGGGGTTGGACAAATTAACTATGGCTACACCTTC.

This clone was seen a few times. V is TRBV7-9 and J is TRBJ1-4; D gene unclear. Germline V gene lookup returns CDR1 SEHNR and CDR2 FQNEAQ (reference sequence). V was cut by 5 bases and J by 8 bases, with 15 bases left in between. This CDR3 region has 14 residues. The CDR3: CASSPTGLWEKLFF. The DNA of the CDR3 is TGTGCCAGCAGCCCAACGGGCTTGTGGGAAAAACTGTTTTTT.

This rearrangement joins TRBV9 to TRBJ1-2, with D possibly matching TRBD1 (6 bases). The germline V and J ends were trimmed by 2 bases and 4 bases, with 6 bases remaining between them. Germline V CDR1 and CDR2: SGDLS, YYNGEE. The CDR3 is 12 residues long. Written as DNA, the CDR3 is TGTGCCAGCAGCGTGGACAGCTATGGCTACACCTTC. This gives the protein CASSVDSYGYTF.

The chain carries TRBV6-5 and TRBJ1-1, with 7 bases that match TRBD1. The CDR3 totals 15 residues. Germline V CDR1 and CDR2: MNHEY, SVGAGI. J gave up 1 base and V 5 bases, and 7 bases lay outside the gene matches. The DNA for the CDR3 is TGTGCCAGCAGTCAAGGGGACAGTTCGAACACTGAAGCTTTCTTT. Amino acid sequence: CASSQGDSSNTEAFF.

The chain couples TRBV15 to TRBJ2-1; TRBD1 might be the D (6 bases). Germline-derived CDR1 and CDR2 are LNHNV and YYDKDF (reference sequence). V was trimmed by 5 bases and J by 3 bases, leaving 14 bases between them. The CDR3 is 15 residues long. The chain's CDR3 is CATSVRTVYYNEQFF. For the CDR3, the DNA is TGTGCCACCAGCGTGAGGACAGTTTACTACAATGAGCAGTTCTTC.

This chain links TRBV7-6 with TRBJ2-5; a weak D match, TRBD1 (6 bases). CDR1 SGHVS and CDR2 FNYEAQ come from the germline V gene. Trimming cost V 1 base and J 9 bases, with 9 bases left between them. The CDR3 is made up of 12 amino acids. CDR3 in DNA: TGTGCCAGCAGCTTAGGGAGACAGGCCCAGTACTTC. This encodes CASSLGRQAQYF.